These 20 T cell receptor beta chains came from one sample sequenced in a study of beta chain features in type 1 diabetes. As every portion of the isolated RNA was reverse transcribed, the sequencing read expressed TCRB transcripts. Data came from immunoSEQ multiplex PCR; TCRdb stores just in-frame clones and leaves some out. This table has 250,000 or so clones, approximately 70% appearing once. The sequencing sample was made of naive CD4+ T cells from blood. These receptors came from a man aged 30 to 39 in good health.

This clone was seen a few times. The chain combines TRBV30 with TRBJ2-6; D may be TRBD1 (6 bases). V was clipped by 4 bases and J by 0 bases, with 16 bases between them. This CDR3 is 17 amino acids long. CDR1 is GTSNPN, CDR2 SVGIG, per germline (reference sequence). The CDR3 here is CAWNQDSGLSGANVLTF. The CDR3 nucleotides are TGTGCCTGGAATCAGGACAGTGGCCTCTCTGGGGCCAACGTCCTGACTTTC. Filled out from reference TRBV30 and TRBJ2-6, the complete variable domain reads SQTIHQWPATLVQPVGSPLSLECTVEGTSNPNLYWYRQAAGRGLQLLFYSVGIGQISSEVPQNLSASRPQDRQFILSSKKLLLSDSGFYLCAWNQDSGLSGANVLTFGAGSRLTVL.

This clone appeared a few times. The chain uses TRBV30 and TRBJ2-3, with D tentatively TRBD2 (6 bases). The germline V gene has CDR1 GTSNPN and CDR2 SVGIG (reference sequence). The V gene lost 2 bases and the J gene lost 1 base, with 13 bases spanning the gap. The CDR3 consists of 15 residues. The CDR3 DNA sequence: TGTGCCTGGAGTCAGGGACTTGACGGCACAGATACGCAGTATTTT. Translation gives CAWSQGLDGTDTQYF.

The gene calls are TRBV5-1 and TRBJ1-5; D is undetermined. The CDR3 is 14 amino acids. Between the trimmed V and J ends, which lost 0 bases and 3 bases, there was a span of 7 bases. Germline CDR1 is SGHRS and CDR2 is YFSETQ. DNA of the CDR3: TGCGCCAGCAGCTTGGAGGCGGACAATCAGCCCCAGCATTTT. Amino acids: CASSLEADNQPQHF.

In the case of this clone: This specimen includes other DNA sequences encoding the same CDR3. This chain links TRBV30 with TRBJ1-1; D unclear. CDR3 length equals 12 residues. Trimming left V 2 bases short and J 8 bases short, with 12 bases between. The germline V gene encodes CDR1 GTSNPN and CDR2 SVGIG (reference sequence). CDR3 nucleotide sequence: TGTGCCTGGAGTCCCAGGACTGCCGAAGCTTTCTTT. Translation: CAWSPRTAEAFF.

The chain combines TRBV18 with TRBJ1-2, with TRBD1 identical over 9 bases. Trimming at V came to 3 bases and at J to 6 bases, leaving 2 bases not matched to a gene. CDR1 is KGHSH, CDR2 LQKENI, per germline. The length of the CDR3 is 13 residues. CDR3 sequence: CASSPGTGHGYTF. CDR3 bases: TGTGCCAGCTCACCCGGGACAGGGCATGGCTACACCTTC.

This clone was seen a handful of times. This chain uses TRBV29-1 with TRBJ1-1; D is ambiguous. Germline loops: CDR1 SQVTM, CDR2 ANQGSEA. Trimming left V 6 bases short and J 5 bases short, with 16 bases between. This CDR3 is built from 13 residues. This CDR3 reads CSVTDQWGTEAFF. DNA of the CDR3: TGCAGCGTGACGGACCAATGGGGTACTGAAGCTTTCTTT.

The rearrangement links TRBV25-1 to TRBJ2-5, with D possibly matching TRBD1 (6 bases). The ends were cut back, 7 bases at V and 2 bases at J, with 14 bases in the middle. The CDR3 spans 14 residues. Germline values: CDR1 MGHDK, CDR2 SYGVNS. The CDR3 DNA is TGTGCCAGCAATCAGGGGACGTTTCAAGAGACCCAGTACTTC. Translated: CASNQGTFQETQYF.

V is TRBV9 and J is TRBJ2-7, with 11 bases lining up with TRBD2. This CDR3 has 15 amino acids. Germline CDR1 reads SGDLS; CDR2 reads YYNGEE. The trim removed 4 bases at V and 0 bases at J, leaving 3 bases unmatched. The CDR3 DNA reads as TGTGCCAGCAGCCCGGGACTAGCGGCCTCCTACGAGCAGTACTTC. It is translated as CASSPGLAASYEQYF.

The gene calls are TRBV7-9 and TRBJ2-7; TRBD2 matches 10 bases. The CDR3 consists of 14 residues. Trimming at V came to 11 bases and at J to 7 bases, leaving 14 bases not matched to a gene. CDR1 and CDR2 from the germline V gene are SEHNR and FQNEAQ (reference sequence). In DNA, the CDR3 is TGTGCCGCTACGACTAGCGGGCTTGCGAGAGAGCAGTACTTC. Its protein product is CAATTSGLAREQYF.

This chain connects TRBV29-1 to TRBJ2-5; no firm D call. The CDR3 runs 12 residues. Trimming removed 6 bases at V and 5 bases at J, with 13 bases between. Germline lookup yields CDR1 SQVTM and CDR2 ANQGSEA. The CDR3 nucleotides read TGCAGCGTAAAATTAAGCGCCGAGACCCAGTACTTC. Translating it yields CSVKLSAETQYF.

The genes are TRBV30 and TRBJ2-1; TRBD2 agrees at 9 bases. The CDR3 is 14 amino acids. The junction had 9 bases not matched to a gene; V was cut back by 1 base and J by 11 bases. Germline assignment: CDR1 GTSNPN and CDR2 SVGIG (reference sequence). The CDR3 region has the DNA TGTGCCTGGAGTGAGGGTAGCGGGGGCGCCAAGCAGTTCTTC. The encoded protein is CAWSEGSGGAKQFF.

CDR3 nucleotides: TGTGCCTGCCTTGCGCCAGCACAAGAGACCCAGTACTTC. It codes for CACLAPAQETQYF. V and J are TRBV30 and TRBJ2-5; no definite D call. The germline V gene encodes CDR1 GTSNPN and CDR2 SVGIG (reference sequence). V was pared by 6 bases and J by 2 bases, with 13 bases between. The CDR3 is made up of 13 amino acids.

The V and J genes are TRBV7-9 and TRBJ1-6, with 7 bases fitting TRBD1. Germline assignment: CDR1 SEHNR and CDR2 FQNEAQ (reference sequence). V was pared by 5 bases and J by 6 bases, with 4 bases of the junction left unmatched. This CDR3 is 14 amino acids long. In DNA form, the CDR3 reads TGTGCCAGCAGCCCGGACAGGCGTAATTCACCCCTCCACTTT. Translation gives CASSPDRRNSPLHF.

This rearrangement joins TRBV29-1 to TRBJ2-1; D unclear. The V end lost 3 bases, the J end lost 0 bases, and 6 bases lay between the germline ends. The CDR3 sequence is 13 residues long. Germline V gene lookup returns CDR1 SQVTM and CDR2 ANQGSEA. In DNA form, the CDR3 reads TGCAGCGTTGAGTGGGCCTCCTACAATGAGCAGTTCTTC. This translates into CSVEWASYNEQFF.

In its sample, this clone was seen a few times. The J gene is TRBJ2-5, the V gene TRBV30; D gene uncertain. CDR1 and CDR2 (germline): GTSNPN, SVGIG (reference sequence). CDR3 length: 13 amino acids. Trimming stripped 1 base from V and 5 bases from J, with 11 bases between. The CDR3 protein is CAWSGGGRETQYF. In nucleotides, the CDR3 is TGTGCCTGGAGTGGAGGCGGTCGGGAGACCCAGTACTTC.

The rearrangement joins TRBV28 to TRBJ2-6; TRBD1 aligns across 8 bases. The CDR3 has 16 residues. V shed 4 bases and J 2 bases; nucleotides not matched to a gene: 4. The germline V gene has CDR1 MDHEN and CDR2 SYDVKM. The CDR3 region has the DNA TGTGCCAGCAGTTCGATCAGGGGGCCTGGGGCCAACGTCCTGACTTTC. It translates to CASSSIRGPGANVLTF.

The J gene is TRBJ2-2, the V gene TRBV29-1, with 7 nucleotides matching TRBD1. There are 14 residues in the CDR3. V shed 4 bases, J shed 3 bases, and the junction held 5 bases outside the gene matches. Germline V gene lookup returns CDR1 SQVTM and CDR2 ANQGSEA. In DNA, the CDR3 is TGCAGCGTTGGAGGGGGCGCAGACACCGGGGAGCTGTTTTTT. Encoded protein: CSVGGGADTGELFF.

The V call is TRBV29-1, the J call TRBJ2-3; TRBD2 aligns across 8 bases. The trim removed 1 base at V and 6 bases at J, leaving 15 bases unmatched. The CDR3 runs to 17 residues. Per germline, CDR1 SQVTM and CDR2 ANQGSEA. The CDR3 loop reads CSVEAIWLAGFHDTQYF. The CDR3 nucleotides are TGCAGCGTTGAAGCTATTTGGCTAGCGGGCTTCCACGATACGCAGTATTTT.

This clone was seen more than once but under ten times. This chain connects TRBV29-1 to TRBJ1-2; unclear D gene. Germline V gene lookup returns CDR1 SQVTM and CDR2 ANQGSEA. The CDR3 contains 11 residues. V lost 5 bases and J 0 bases, leaving 4 bases between the germline ends. The CDR3 bases are TGCAGCGTTATGACTAACTATGGCTACACCTTC. It translates to CSVMTNYGYTF.

This clone was seen only once. The chain uses TRBV7-2 and TRBJ2-5; D call uncertain. The CDR3 spans 13 residues. Germline CDR1 SGHTA, CDR2 FQGNSA. V lost 7 bases to trimming and J lost 4 bases, with 13 bases between them. CDR3 protein: CASTDGRLETQYF. CDR3 nucleotide sequence: TGTGCCAGCACTGACGGACGGTTAGAGACCCAGTACTTC.